This TCR beta chain originates from a study of blood T cell repertoires in COVID-19. Across the study: Specimens from acute and convalescent COVID-19 originated in the United States, Italy and Spain. The analysed material was cDNA or gDNA that came from T cells, B-cell-depleted T cells, or PBMCs.

The CDR3 length is 15 residues. Germline values: CDR1 SEHNR, CDR2 FQNEAQ (reference sequence). V dropped 4 bases and J dropped 2 bases, with 13 bases sitting between them. The repertoire was sequenced with immunoSEQ multiplex PCR; TCRdb's copy has only in-frame clones and lacks some. This table holds some 130,000 clones, 75% to 90% found once. This clone has only one observation. Seattle's enrolled individuals joined amid active infection and were then monitored longitudinally. Sequenced input: peripheral blood. This rearrangement joins TRBV7-9 to TRBJ2-3; D possibly corresponds to TRBD1 (6 bases). The receptor was isolated from a man aged 60 to 75 with COVID-19, enrolled during active disease. CDR3 residues: CASSSPLGATDTQYF. The CDR3 DNA reads as TGTGCCAGCAGCTCCCCGCTGGGGGCCACAGATACGCAGTATTTT.